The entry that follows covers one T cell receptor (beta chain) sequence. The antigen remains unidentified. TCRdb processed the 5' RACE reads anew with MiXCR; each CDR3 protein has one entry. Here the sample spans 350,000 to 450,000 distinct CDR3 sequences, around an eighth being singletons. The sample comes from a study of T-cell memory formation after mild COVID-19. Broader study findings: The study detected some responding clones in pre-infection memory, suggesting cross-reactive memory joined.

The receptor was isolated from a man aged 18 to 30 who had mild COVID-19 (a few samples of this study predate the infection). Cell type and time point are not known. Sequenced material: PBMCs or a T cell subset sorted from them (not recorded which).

The CDR3 bases are TGTGCCAGCAGTGAACCCCACCCACCCTACGAGCAGTACTTC. Translating gives CASSEPHPPYEQYF. The chain employs TRBV6-1 and TRBJ2-7; the D is unclear. CDR3 length: 14 amino acids. Germline V gene lookup returns CDR1 MNHNS and CDR2 SASEGT. V lost 2 bases, J lost 2 bases, and 10 bases lay in between.